The next 14 T cell receptor beta chains were all read from a single sample in a study of CD8 T cells in ankylosing spondylitis. Overall study results and limits: Blood from ankylosing spondylitis patients appeared to carry a characteristic eight-variant TCR beta motif.

MiXCR was run by TCRdb on the 5' RACE reads, yielding one entry per CDR3 protein. The table records over 450,000 distinct CDR3 sequences, more than 9.5% of them present only once. Their recognized antigens are unknown. The sequencing sample was made of blood, either unsorted or a sorted T cell fraction (not recorded which). The receptors here all came from a male donor with ankylosing spondylitis.

Ten or more counts support this clonotype. CDR3 in DNA: TGTGCCAGCAGCCCCGTGTTACCTGGTGGAGCGTCGAGGAATCAGCCCCAGCATTTT. It yields the protein CASSPVLPGGASRNQPQHF. J is TRBJ1-5 and V is TRBV7-8; D gene uncertain. In germline, CDR1 is SGHVS, CDR2 FQNEAQ. This CDR3 has 19 amino acids. V lost 5 bases to trimming and J lost 4 bases, with 27 bases between them.

This clonotype was recorded at least ten times. The rearrangement joins TRBV29-1 to TRBJ2-1; 7 positions match TRBD2. V shed 7 bases and J 7 bases; nucleotides not matched to a gene: 10. CDR3 size: 13 residues. Germline V CDR1 and CDR2: SQVTM, ANQGSEA. CDR3 region: CSAAGTTGNEQFF. The DNA of the CDR3 is TGCAGCGCGGCCGGGACTACGGGGAATGAGCAGTTCTTC.

This clonotype was detected only a few times. V usage is TRBV20-1 and J usage is TRBJ1-5; D call uncertain. V was pared by 4 bases and J by 2 bases, with 9 bases between. This CDR3 is 13 amino acids long. CDR1 is DFQATT and CDR2 is SNEGSKA in the germline V gene (reference sequence). The CDR3 sequence is CSAITMGNQPQHF. In nucleotides, the CDR3 is TGCAGTGCTATCACGATGGGCAATCAGCCCCAGCATTTT.

This clonotype was recorded at least ten times. The chain joins TRBV5-1 to TRBJ2-2; no reliable D call. Germline lookup yields CDR1 SGHRS and CDR2 YFSETQ. V was shortened by 4 bases and J by 0 bases, with 10 bases between the two germline ends. The CDR3 runs 15 residues. This chain's CDR3 is CASSLPTANTGELFF. The CDR3 DNA reads TGCGCCAGCAGCCTACCCACCGCGAACACCGGGGAGCTGTTTTTT.

The chain uses TRBV4-1 and TRBJ1-2; 8 nucleotides agree with TRBD1. Per the germline V gene, CDR1 is MGHRA and CDR2 is YSYEKL. The CDR3 has 14 residues. Unmatched junction bases numbered 4, after V lost 4 bases and J lost 3 bases. The CDR3 DNA reads TGCGCCAGCAGCCGTTCAGGGGGCGACTATGGCTACACCTTC. It encodes CASSRSGGDYGYTF.

The V call is TRBV12-3 or TRBV12-4, the J call TRBJ2-1, with 7 bases aligning to TRBD1. Germline trimming cut 4 bases from V and 9 bases from J; bases unmatched to any gene: 0. The CDR3 spans 11 residues. The CDR3 DNA sequence: TGTGCCAGCAGTTACAGGGGTGAGCAGTTCTTC. Its protein is CASSYRGEQFF.

The J gene is TRBJ2-1, the V gene TRBV10-3; a weak D match, TRBD1 (6 bases). V was clipped by 8 bases and J by 1 base, with 18 bases between them. From germline, CDR1 is ENHRY and CDR2 SYGVKD. This CDR3 is 16 amino acids long. CDR3 region: CAISVQGPLSYNEQFF. The CDR3 region has the DNA TGTGCCATCTCCGTACAGGGTCCCCTATCCTACAATGAGCAGTTCTTC.

This sequence joins TRBV12-3 or TRBV12-4 and TRBJ2-1, with a tentative D call TRBD2 (5 bases). CDR3 length: 18 amino acids. V lost 6 bases and J 1 base, leaving 22 bases between the germline ends. CDR3 DNA sequence: TGTGCCAGCAGGAAACAAGGATTTGTACGGGATTCCTACAATGAGCAGTTCTTC. This codes for CASRKQGFVRDSYNEQFF.

This clonotype was observed a few times. The rearrangement uses TRBV29-1 and TRBJ1-2; no firm D call. V lost 3 bases and J lost 8, with 7 bases in between. The germline CDR1 and CDR2 sequences are SQVTM and ANQGSEA. The CDR3 extends over 10 amino acids. This CDR3 reads CSVEAWGYTF. The CDR3, as DNA: TGCAGCGTTGAGGCCTGGGGCTACACCTTC. The variable domain in full, completed from reference TRBV29-1 and TRBJ1-2, reads SAVISQKPSRDICQRGTSLTIQCQVDSQVTMMFWYRQQPGQSLTLIATANQGSEATYESGFVIDKFPISRPNLTFSTLTVSNMSPEDSSIYLCSVEAWGYTFGSGTRLTVV.

This clonotype was found a few times. This chain uses TRBV6-6 with TRBJ1-2, with D possibly TRBD1 on 6 matching bases. The CDR3 has 13 amino acids. Trimming stripped 4 bases from V and 8 bases from J, with 14 bases between. Germline V gene data show CDR1 as MNHNY and CDR2 as SVGAGI (reference sequence). The CDR3 protein is CASSSDSYIGYTF. The CDR3 DNA follows: TGTGCCAGCAGTTCGGACAGCTATATCGGCTACACCTTC.

The J gene is TRBJ2-1, the V gene TRBV4-1; D gene ambiguous. Per the germline V gene, CDR1 is MGHRA and CDR2 is YSYEKL. Trimming stripped 4 bases from V and 10 bases from J, with 20 bases between. The CDR3 is 15 residues long. The CDR3 sequence is CASSRAPSPLQEQFF. The DNA for the CDR3 is TGCGCCAGCAGCCGAGCGCCCTCGCCCCTGCAGGAGCAGTTCTTC.

This clonotype was seen only a few times. The chain uses TRBV15 and TRBJ1-5, with D uncertain. Germline V gene data show CDR1 as LNHNV and CDR2 as YYDKDF (reference sequence). The CDR3 loop spans 14 amino acids. Trimming took off 4 bases at V and 0 bases at J, with 7 bases between the two ends. The CDR3 DNA is TGTGCCACCAGCACGGGGTATAGCAATCAGCCCCAGCATTTT. Translation: CATSTGYSNQPQHF.

The chain links TRBV25-1 to TRBJ1-1; D not resolved. The germline gives CDR1 MGHDK, CDR2 SYGVNS. The CDR3 length is 14 residues. The V end was cut by 1 base, the J end by 5 bases, with 11 bases between. CDR3 protein: CASSEWAGRTEAFF. CDR3 sequence (DNA): TGTGCCAGCAGTGAATGGGCAGGAAGAACTGAAGCTTTCTTT.

This clonotype was picked up a small number of times. V usage is TRBV7-8 and J usage is TRBJ1-3; TRBD1 is a possible D gene (5 bases). Germline-derived CDR1 and CDR2 are SGHVS and FQNEAQ. This CDR3 is built from 16 residues. Between the trimmed V and J ends, which lost 1 base and 0 bases, there was a span of 10 bases. DNA of the CDR3: TGTGCCAGCAGCTTAGGAGCGGGGGACTCTGGAAACACCATATATTTT. The encoded protein is CASSLGAGDSGNTIYF.